A single sample gave rise to the 8 T cell receptor beta chains below, sequenced in a study of T cell responses to AZD1222 COVID-19 vaccine. Repertoires were generated with immunoSEQ multiplex PCR, while TCRdb's copy carries only in-frame clones and drops some. The sample holds 210,000 or so clones, about 94% seen once. This specimen was peripheral blood, taken 28 days after the second dose of the MenACWY control vaccine. These receptors originate from an adult who received the MenACWY meningococcal vaccine as a control.

This chain links TRBV3-1 (or the pseudogene TRBV3-2) with TRBJ2-5; TRBD1 is a possible D gene (6 bases). The CDR3 is 17 amino acids. The V end was cut by 4 bases, the J end by 0 bases, with 18 bases between. The germline CDR1 and CDR2 sequences are LGHDT and YNNKEL (reference sequence). The chain's CDR3 is CASSRQELTQYQETQYF. CDR3 DNA sequence: TGTGCCAGCAGCCGACAGGAGCTCACGCAATACCAAGAGACCCAGTACTTC.

The genes are TRBV10-1 and TRBJ1-6, with 9 bases lining up with TRBD1. This CDR3 is built from 16 residues. Germline lookup yields CDR1 WNHNN and CDR2 SYGVQD (reference sequence). The J segment lost 4 bases and the V segment lost 5 bases, leaving 6 bases of the junction unmatched. The CDR3: CASSHRGPPYNSPLHF. The CDR3 nucleotides are TGCGCCAGCAGTCACAGGGGGCCTCCGTATAATTCACCCCTCCACTTT.

This sequence joins TRBV4-1 and TRBJ2-2, with D perhaps matching TRBD2 (5 bases). V was shortened by 2 bases and J by 7 bases, with 11 bases between the two germline ends. Germline values: CDR1 MGHRA, CDR2 YSYEKL. CDR3 length: 14 residues. The DNA for the CDR3 is TGCGCCAGCAGCCAACCCGGGAAAAACGGGGAGCTGTTTTTT. Translation: CASSQPGKNGELFF.

Turning to this clone: The junction departs from the called germline gene at one end, perhaps through a read error. The genes are TRBV24-1 and TRBJ2-2, with 7 bases lining up with TRBD1. The CDR3 length is 17 residues. From germline, CDR1 is KGHDR and CDR2 SFDVKD. The CDR3 spells CATSEVRQGLFHRGAVF. In DNA form, the CDR3 reads TGTGCCACCAGTGAAGTCCGACAGGGTCTTTTCCACCGGGGAGCTGTTTTT.

CDR3: CASSLQRYPNTGELFF. The CDR3 nucleotides are TGTGCCAGCAGTTTACAGCGATATCCCAATACCGGGGAGCTGTTTTTT. V and J are TRBV28 and TRBJ2-2; no definite D call. There are 16 residues in the CDR3. Trimming took 2 bases from V and 5 from J, leaving 15 bases between them. Germline-derived CDR1 and CDR2 are MDHEN and SYDVKM.

The V gene is TRBV13, the J gene TRBJ2-5; weak D call: TRBD1 (6 bases). The CDR3 extends over 14 amino acids. Germline V gene sequence: CDR1 PRHDT, CDR2 FYEKMQ (reference sequence). The ends were cut back, 9 bases at V and 1 base at J, with 15 bases in the middle. DNA for the CDR3: TGTGCCAGTCGTGACCAGGACAGCCAAGAGACCCAGTACTTC. Amino acids: CASRDQDSQETQYF.

The V and J genes are TRBV15 and TRBJ2-7; tentative D call: TRBD1 (6 bases). This CDR3 spans 14 amino acids. Germline lookup yields CDR1 LNHNV and CDR2 YYDKDF (reference sequence). The germline V and J ends were trimmed by 1 base and 2 bases, with 9 bases remaining between them. CDR3 sequence (DNA): TGTGCCACCAGCAGAGGGACAGATACCTACGAGCAGTACTTC. It translates to CATSRGTDTYEQYF.

This chain connects TRBV28 to TRBJ1-5; no clear D gene. Trimming removed 6 bases from V and 2 bases from J, with 14 bases in between. This CDR3 is built from 15 residues. Per the germline V gene, CDR1 is MDHEN and CDR2 is SYDVKM. Here the CDR3 DNA reads TGTGCCAGCAGGGTGGTAGCCGTCGGCAATCAGCCCCAGCATTTT. This translates into CASRVVAVGNQPQHF. Full variable domain (remainder filled in from reference TRBV28 and TRBJ1-5): DVKVTQSSRYLVKRTGEKVFLECVQDMDHENMFWYRQDPGLGLRLIYFSYDVKMKEKGDIPEGYSVSREKKERFSLILESASTNQTSMYLCASRVVAVGNQPQHFGDGTRLSIL.